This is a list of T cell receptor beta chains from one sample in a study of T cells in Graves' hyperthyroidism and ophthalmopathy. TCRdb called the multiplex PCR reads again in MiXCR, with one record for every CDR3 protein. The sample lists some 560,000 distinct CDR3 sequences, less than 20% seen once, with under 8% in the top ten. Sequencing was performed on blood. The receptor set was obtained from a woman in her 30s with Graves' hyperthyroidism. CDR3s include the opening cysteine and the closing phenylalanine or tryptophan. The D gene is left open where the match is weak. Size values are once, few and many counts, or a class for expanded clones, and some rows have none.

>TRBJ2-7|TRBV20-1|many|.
CSALNYEQYF
TGCAGTGCTCTTAACTACGAGCAGTACTTC
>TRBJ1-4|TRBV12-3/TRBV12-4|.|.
CASSKKDGGVNEKLFF
TGTGCCAGCAGCAAGAAAGACGGGGGAGTTAATGAAAAACTGTTTTTT
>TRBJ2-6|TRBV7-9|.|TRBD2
CASSSGTSVSGANVLTF
TGTGCCAGCAGCTCCGGGACTAGCGTCTCTGGGGCCAACGTCCTGACTTTC
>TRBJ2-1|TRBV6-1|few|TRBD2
CASSLPYRAGGTYEQFF
TGTGCCAGCAGTCTCCCGTATCGGGCGGGAGGCACCTATGAGCAGTTCTTC
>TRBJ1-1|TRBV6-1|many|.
CASSLGRVEAFF
TGTGCCAGCAGTCTCGGACGGGTTGAAGCTTTCTTT
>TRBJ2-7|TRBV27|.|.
CASSLSIAHTYEQYF
TGTGCCAGCAGTTTGAGTATTGCCCATACCTACGAGCAGTACTTC
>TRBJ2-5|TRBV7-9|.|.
CASCPERARRETQYF
TGTGCCAGCTGCCCCGAGCGGGCCCGAAGGGAGACCCAGTACTTC
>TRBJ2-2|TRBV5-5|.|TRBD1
CASSLRTGPLITGELFF
TGTGCCAGCAGCTTAAGGACAGGGCCCTTAATCACCGGGGAGCTGTTTTTT
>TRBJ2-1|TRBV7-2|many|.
CASSSQGGVLAGQFF
TGTGCCAGCAGCTCGCAGGGGGGGGTACTTGCGGGCCAGTTCTTC
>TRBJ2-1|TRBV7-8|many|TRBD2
CASSLSGGGLNNEQFF
TGTGCCAGCAGCTTATCGGGAGGAGGATTGAACAATGAGCAGTTCTTC
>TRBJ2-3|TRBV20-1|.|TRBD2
CSASRLRAGGGTQYF
TGCAGTGCTTCCCGACTTAGAGCGGGAGGAGGTACGCAGTATTTT
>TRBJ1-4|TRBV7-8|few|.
CASSPTGTRSEKLFF
TGTGCCAGCAGCCCTACCGGGACCCGAAGTGAAAAACTGTTTTTT
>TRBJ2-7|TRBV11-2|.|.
CASSLFEAYYEQYF
TGTGCCAGCAGCTTATTTGAGGCTTACTACGAGCAGTACTTC
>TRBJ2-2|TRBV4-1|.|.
CASGKEVATGELFF
TGCGCCAGCGGGAAGGAAGTAGCCACCGGGGAGCTGTTTTTT
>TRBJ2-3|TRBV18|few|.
CASSMVTDTQYF
TGTGCCAGCTCAATGGTGACAGATACGCAGTATTTT
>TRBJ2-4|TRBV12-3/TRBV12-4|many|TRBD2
CASSLAGRDIQYF
TGTGCCAGCAGTTTGGCCGGGAGGGACATTCAGTACTTC
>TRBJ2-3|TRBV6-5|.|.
CASSYSYRDSNTDTQYF
TGTGCCAGCAGTTACTCGTATCGCGACTCCAACACAGATACGCAGTATTTT
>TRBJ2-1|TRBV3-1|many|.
CASSQDLGSNEQFF
TGTGCCAGCAGCCAAGATCTGGGGTCCAATGAGCAGTTCTTC
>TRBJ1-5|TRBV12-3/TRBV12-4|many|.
CASSLSDNQPQHF
TGTGCCAGCAGTTTGTCAGACAATCAGCCCCAGCATTTT
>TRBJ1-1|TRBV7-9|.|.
CASSLVGPEDTEAFF
TGTGCCAGCAGCTTAGTCGGACCCGAGGACACTGAAGCTTTCTTT
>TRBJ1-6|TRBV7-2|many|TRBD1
CASSLSGQGATYNSPLHF
TGTGCCAGCAGCCTCTCGGGACAGGGGGCAACCTATAATTCACCCCTCCACTTT
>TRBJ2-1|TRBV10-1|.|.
CASSESSTYNEQFF
TGCGCCAGCAGTGAGTCGTCTACCTACAATGAGCAGTTCTTC
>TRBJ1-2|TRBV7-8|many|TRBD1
CASSQGTGWLGYTF
TGTGCCAGCAGCCAGGGGACAGGGTGGTTAGGCTACACCTTC
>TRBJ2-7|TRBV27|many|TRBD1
CATGTGADEQYF
TGTGCCACCGGGACAGGTGCCGACGAGCAGTACTTC
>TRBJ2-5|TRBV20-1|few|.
CSASLGYQETQYF
TGCAGTGCTAGCCTCGGGTACCAAGAGACCCAGTACTTC
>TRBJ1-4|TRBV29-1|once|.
CSVQGRSNEKLFF
TGCAGCGTTCAGGGGCGGTCTAATGAAAAACTGTTTTTT
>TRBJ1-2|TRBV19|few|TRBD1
CASSAEDRGRSYGYTF
TGTGCCAGTAGCGCAGAAGACAGGGGTCGAAGCTATGGCTACACCTTC
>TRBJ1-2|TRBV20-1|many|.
CSAREPTVEDGYTF
TGCAGTGCTAGAGAACCCACAGTAGAGGATGGCTACACCTTC
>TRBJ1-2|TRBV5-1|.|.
CASSLGVRTYGYTF
TGCGCCAGCAGCTTGGGCGTCAGAACTTATGGCTACACCTTC
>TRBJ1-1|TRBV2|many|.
CASRDGHYQNTEAFF
TGTGCCAGCAGGGACGGACATTACCAGAACACTGAAGCTTTCTTT
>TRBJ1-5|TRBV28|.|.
CASSPRASRDQPQHF
TGTGCCAGCAGTCCCCGGGCCAGTCGGGATCAGCCCCAGCATTTT
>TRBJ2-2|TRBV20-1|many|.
CSARAEDRNTGELFF
TGCAGTGCTAGAGCAGAAGACAGAAACACCGGGGAGCTGTTTTTT
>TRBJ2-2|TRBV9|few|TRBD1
CASSVGGQGALAAGELFF
TGTGCCAGCAGCGTAGGGGGACAGGGGGCATTGGCGGCCGGGGAGCTGTTTTTT
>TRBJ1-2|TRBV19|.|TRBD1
CASSKGQTKGYTF
TGTGCCAGTTCTAAGGGACAGACAAAAGGCTACACCTTC
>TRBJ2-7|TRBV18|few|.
CASSPAGRPHEQYF
TGTGCCAGCTCACCAGCCGGAAGACCCCACGAGCAGTACTTC
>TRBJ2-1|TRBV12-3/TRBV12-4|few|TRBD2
CASSSGKGLVLNEQFF
TGTGCCAGCAGTTCCGGTAAGGGACTAGTGCTTAATGAGCAGTTCTTC
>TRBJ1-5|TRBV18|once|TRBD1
CASSPQGGRDSNQPQHF
TGTGCCAGCTCACCTCAAGGGGGCAGGGACAGCAATCAGCCCCAGCATTTT
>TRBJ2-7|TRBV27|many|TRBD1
CASRSGTGDPYEQYF
TGTGCCAGCAGGAGTGGGACAGGGGATCCCTACGAGCAGTACTTC
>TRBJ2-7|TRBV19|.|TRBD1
CASSIIWDRAYEQYF
TGTGCCAGTAGTATCATTTGGGACAGGGCCTACGAGCAGTACTTC
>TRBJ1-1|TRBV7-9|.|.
CASSLVALEAFF
TGTGCCAGCAGCTTAGTTGCTCTTGAAGCTTTCTTT
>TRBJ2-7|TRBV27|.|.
CASTGPSAEQYF
TGTGCCAGCACCGGGCCCTCGGCCGAGCAGTACTTC
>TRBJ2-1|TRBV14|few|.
CASSQVVAGLRNEQFF
TGTGCCAGCAGCCAAGTCGTGGCGGGATTAAGGAATGAGCAGTTCTTC
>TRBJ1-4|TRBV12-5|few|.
CASGSSGAPGRYEKLFF
TGTGCTAGTGGTTCCTCGGGTGCCCCAGGTCGTTATGAAAAACTGTTTTTT
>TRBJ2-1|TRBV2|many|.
CASEGGLYNEQFF
TGTGCCAGCGAGGGTGGTCTATACAATGAGCAGTTCTTC
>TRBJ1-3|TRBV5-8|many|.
CASSWGGTRSGNTIYF
TGTGCCAGCAGCTGGGGGGGGACTCGCTCTGGAAACACCATATATTTT
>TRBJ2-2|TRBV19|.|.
CASSTRVAPTGELFF
TGTGCCAGTAGTACCCGGGTAGCACCCACCGGGGAGCTGTTTTTT
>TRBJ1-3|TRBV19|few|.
CASSRTTAHSGNTIYF
TGTGCCAGTAGTCGGACGACAGCGCACTCTGGAAACACCATATATTTT
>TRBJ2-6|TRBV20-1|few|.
CSARTTQGGMANVLTF
TGCAGTGCTAGAACTACCCAGGGGGGTATGGCCAACGTCCTGACTTTC
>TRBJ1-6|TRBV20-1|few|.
CSATLGGVSPLHF
TGCAGTGCAACTTTGGGTGGGGTTTCACCCCTCCACTTT
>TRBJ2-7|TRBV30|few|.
CAWGPGAYEQYF
TGTGCCTGGGGGCCGGGGGCCTACGAGCAGTACTTC